Below, one T cell receptor (beta chain) is given with its context. Antigen specificity is unknown. The junction departs from the called germline gene at one end, perhaps through a read error. These data come from a study of cytomegalovirus exposure and HLA in healthy donors. Broader study findings: The sole available immune exposure information was CMV serostatus.

13 Jbeta primers and 60 Vbeta primers were used for the PCR. Data came from immunoSEQ multiplex PCR; TCRdb stores just in-frame clones and leaves some out. The sample has around 76,000 clones. In germline, CDR1 is KGHSH, CDR2 LQKENI. CDR3 length: 15 residues. Sequenced: PBMCs. V and J are TRBV18 and TRBJ2-5; weak D call: TRBD1 (5 bases). The source is a boy between 5 and 17 years old in good health and CMV-seronegative. CDR3 in DNA: TGTGCCAGCTCAGTAACGGACACTCAACAAGAGAACCAGTACTTC. Protein product: CASSVTDTQQENQYF.